What follows are 17 T cell receptor beta chains derived from one specimen sequenced in a study of shared clonotypes between healthy human individuals. The assay was immunoSEQ multiplex PCR, and TCRdb's table has in-frame clones only and misses some. The table records 1,400,000 or so clones, approximately 98.5% of them present only once. Sequencing was performed on naive CD4+ T cells sorted from blood. Subset meaning: CD45RA+ positively selected. All receptors come from a man aged 30-40 years in good health.

This sequence joins TRBV7-8 and TRBJ1-2; D possibly corresponds to TRBD1 (5 bases). Germline loops: CDR1 SGHVS, CDR2 FQNEAQ. The CDR3 length is 14 residues. V was shortened by 1 base and J by 5 bases, with 11 bases between the two germline ends. CDR3 sequence reads: CASSLGGALYGYTF. Here the CDR3 DNA reads TGTGCCAGCAGCTTAGGAGGGGCTTTGTATGGCTACACCTTC.

This chain's CDR3 is CATRGGRTDTQYF. For the CDR3, the DNA is TGTGCCACCAGGGGGGGGCGCACAGATACGCAGTATTTT. The genes are TRBV2 and TRBJ2-3; D possibly uses TRBD1 or TRBD2 (7 bases each). CDR1 SNHLY and CDR2 FYNNEI come from the germline V gene. The CDR3 is made up of 13 amino acids. The germline V and J ends were trimmed by 10 bases and 1 base, with 12 bases remaining between them.

J is TRBJ1-5 and V is TRBV1. TRBV1 constitutes a pseudogene. The CDR3 runs 14 residues. The CDR3 loop is CTSSQGRDNQPQHF. The CDR3 nucleotides are TGCACCAGCAGCCAAGGCCGGGACAATCAGCCCCAGCATTTT.

CDR3 DNA sequence: TGCGCCAGCAGCCAGGCGACGACAGGGTTTATGGTCTACACCTTC. Its protein product is CASSQATTGFMVYTF. V and J are TRBV4-3 and TRBJ1-2, with TRBD1 matching over 7 bases. Germline-derived CDR1 and CDR2 are LGHNA and YSLEER. The V and J ends lost 3 bases and 10 bases, in that order; junction bases with no gene match: 14. The CDR3 length is 15 residues.

This clone was counted only a few times. Different DNA sequences within this sample yield the same CDR3. The genes are TRBV5-1 and TRBJ2-7, with D unclear. This CDR3 region has 12 residues. CDR1 and CDR2 from the germline V gene are SGHRS and YFSETQ. Trimming took off 0 bases at V and 7 bases at J, with 8 bases between the two ends. The CDR3 region is CASSLAGREQYF. The CDR3 region has the DNA TGCGCCAGCAGCTTGGCCGGGCGGGAGCAGTACTTC.

The chain couples TRBV19 to TRBJ1-5, with no clear D. Germline assignment: CDR1 LNHDA and CDR2 SQIVND (reference sequence). The CDR3 has 13 residues. Trimming removed 2 bases from V and 5 bases from J, with 7 bases in between. CDR3 sequence reads: CASSIPLDQPQHF. Here the CDR3 DNA reads TGTGCCAGTAGTATACCGCTAGATCAGCCCCAGCATTTT.

The rearrangement links TRBV29-1 to TRBJ1-1; TRBD1 aligns across 9 bases. This CDR3 is 13 amino acids long. The ends lost 5 bases at V and 4 bases at J; junction bases unmatched: 5. CDR1 and CDR2 (germline): SQVTM, ANQGSEA. The CDR3 region has the DNA TGCAGCGTTCCACAGGGGGCTCGCACTGAAGCTTTCTTT. It yields the protein CSVPQGARTEAFF.

This clone has only one observation. This chain uses TRBV28 with TRBJ2-7; the match to TRBD2 covers 9 bases. Trimming cost V 2 bases and J 3 bases; bases outside gene matches: 5. The CDR3 loop spans 15 amino acids. CDR1 is MDHEN, CDR2 SYDVKM, per germline. This CDR3 is CASSLKLAGDYEQYF. The CDR3 nucleotides read TGTGCCAGCAGTTTAAAGTTAGCGGGAGACTACGAGCAGTACTTC.

This clone was counted a single time. Different DNA sequences within this sample yield the same CDR3. The rearrangement joins TRBV2 to TRBJ2-3; the D is unclear. Between the trimmed V and J ends, which lost 6 bases and 0 bases, there was a span of 4 bases. This CDR3 has 12 amino acids. The germline V gene has CDR1 SNHLY and CDR2 FYNNEI. The chain's CDR3 is CASRFSTDTQYF. The CDR3 DNA reads TGTGCCAGCAGGTTTAGCACAGATACGCAGTATTTT. Together with reference TRBV2 and TRBJ2-3, the CDR3 gives the full variable domain: EPEVTQTPSHQVTQMGQEVILRCVPISNHLYFYWYRQILGQKVEFLVSFYNNEISEKSEIFDDQFSVERPDGSNFTLKIRSTKLEDSAMYFCASRFSTDTQYFGPGTRLTVL.

Here the CDR3 reads CASSPGQGRNTGELFF. Written as DNA, the CDR3 is TGCGCCAGCAGCCCTGGACAGGGACGAAACACCGGGGAGCTGTTTTTT. The genes are TRBV5-1 and TRBJ2-2; the match to TRBD1 covers 8 bases. CDR1 is SGHRS and CDR2 is YFSETQ in the germline V gene. Losses at the gene ends were 4 bases for V and 2 bases for J; bases not matched to a gene: 7. The CDR3 extends over 16 amino acids.

The chain is built from TRBV18 and TRBJ2-1; TRBD2 agrees at 13 bases. V lost 3 bases and J lost 5; bases outside the gene matches: 10. The CDR3 is 18 residues long. Germline CDR1 and CDR2: KGHSH and LQKENI. The CDR3 here is CASSPQRLAGGLDNEQFF. The DNA of the CDR3 is TGTGCCAGCTCACCCCAAAGACTAGCGGGAGGCCTAGACAATGAGCAGTTCTTC.

The V and J genes are TRBV28 and TRBJ1-2; 9 bases fit TRBD1. The V segment lost 6 bases and the J segment 2 bases; nucleotides outside the gene matches: 7. The CDR3 is 15 residues long. Germline assignment: CDR1 MDHEN and CDR2 SYDVKM. CDR3 loop: CASRGTGRNNYGYTF. DNA of the CDR3: TGTGCCAGCAGGGGGACAGGGCGAAACAACTATGGCTACACCTTC.

The chain employs TRBV5-6 and TRBJ2-3; no clear D. This CDR3 spans 13 amino acids. V was cut by 4 bases and J by 6 bases, with 12 bases left in between. From germline, CDR1 is SGHDT and CDR2 YYEEEE. This CDR3 reads CASSPTPPDTQYF. DNA of the CDR3: TGTGCCAGCAGCCCGACCCCCCCGGATACGCAGTATTTT. The variable domain in full, completed from reference TRBV5-6 and TRBJ2-3, reads DAGVTQSPTHLIKTRGQQVTLRCSPKSGHDTVSWYQQALGQGPQFIFQYYEEEERQRGNFPDRFSGHQFPNYSSELNVNALLLGDSALYLCASSPTPPDTQYFGPGTRLTVL.

The chain recombines TRBV5-5 with TRBJ2-7, with 9 bases aligning to TRBD1. CDR1 is SGHKS, CDR2 YYEKEE, per germline (reference sequence). This CDR3 is built from 16 residues. The J segment lost 4 bases and the V segment lost 0 bases, leaving 8 bases of the junction unmatched. The DNA of the CDR3 is TGTGCCAGCAGCTTGGGACAATCCGGGACAGGGTACGAGCAGTACTTC. Protein sequence: CASSLGQSGTGYEQYF.

The rearrangement links TRBV5-6 to TRBJ2-3; 7 bases align to TRBD2. The V segment lost 5 bases and the J segment 0 bases; nucleotides outside the gene matches: 6. Germline V gene sequence: CDR1 SGHDT, CDR2 YYEEEE. The CDR3 has 15 amino acids. This CDR3 is CASSPGLVSTDTQYF. CDR3 DNA: TGTGCCAGCAGTCCAGGACTAGTGAGCACAGATACGCAGTATTTT.

The genes are TRBV27 and TRBJ2-5, with D perhaps matching TRBD2 (5 bases). Per the germline V gene, CDR1 is MNHEY and CDR2 is SMNVEV (reference sequence). V was pared by 8 bases and J by 7 bases, with 11 bases between. This CDR3 region has 11 residues. The CDR3 region has the DNA TGTGCCAGCTCCCAAGAGGGGACCCAGTACTTC. It is translated as CASSQEGTQYF.

This sequence joins TRBV29-1 and TRBJ1-3, with D possibly matching TRBD1 (5 bases). The V end was cut by 1 base, the J end by 5 bases, with 12 bases between. Germline CDR1 and CDR2: SQVTM and ANQGSEA. This CDR3 spans 14 amino acids. The CDR3 bases are TGCAGCGTTGAAGTCGGGACGAAAAGAAACACCATATATTTT. It codes for CSVEVGTKRNTIYF.